This TCR beta chain was identified during a study of cytomegalovirus exposure and HLA in healthy donors. General study findings and limits: Accurate predictions that matched the HLA-A and HLA-B alleles of most subjects were reportedly made from TCR beta sequences. One cluster of highly shared sequence variants probably arose as a sequencing artifact. For TCR beta chains, V- and J-gene trimming was later linked to a missense DCLRE1C variant.

PCR employed 60 Vbeta and 13 Jbeta primers. Original methodology: Roughly 10 million shared chains were among approximately 80 million unique TCR beta chains counted in a later analysis. Profiling relied on immunoSEQ multiplex PCR, and the TCRdb table lists in-frame clones only, not all of them. The DNA gave D and trimming, while V, J and clone size come from that table. Reported are about 110,000 clones; the ten largest clones contain approximately 3.9%. As concerns this clone: Antigen: not known.

Sequencing was done on a sample of PBMCs. The sequence was obtained from a young man in good health and CMV-seronegative.

CDR3 protein: CASGSPRGLAGQSYNEQFF. The CDR3 coding sequence is TGTGCTAGTGGTTCCCCTCGCGGACTAGCGGGACAGTCCTACAATGAGCAGTTCTTC. V gene TRBV12-5 combines with J gene TRBJ2-1, with 12 positions matching TRBD2. Losses at the gene ends were 4 bases for V and 1 base for J; bases not matched to a gene: 11. CDR1 is LGHNT, CDR2 FRNRAP, per germline. This CDR3 comprises 19 residues.